These T cell receptor beta chains were read from a single sample in a study of T cell changes during pregnancy in multiple sclerosis. Using immunoSEQ multiplex PCR, the repertoire was profiled, and TCRdb retains in-frame clones only, with some absent. The data show fewer than 45,000 clones, around nine tenths seen once. Specimen: CD8+ T cells from peripheral blood mononuclear cells, collected after pregnancy. These receptors came from a female donor in good health, enrolled as a control in a pregnancy study. Both conserved end residues are part of each CDR3. Fields, in order: D gene, clone size, V gene, J gene, CDR3 DNA, CDR3 protein. D genes are given only for firm matches. Size is omitted from some rows. Given values are once, few, many or a class for expanded clones.

>TRBD1|medium-sized|TRBV7-9|TRBJ1-2
TGTGCCAGCAGGGGCGACTTCGGGACAGGGGGGTGGTATGGCTACACCTTC
CASRGDFGTGGWYGYTF
>-|-|TRBV9|TRBJ1-1
TGTGCCAGCAGCGCCGACAGCCTCGGGGAAGCTTTCTTT
CASSADSLGEAFF
>TRBD2|-|TRBV4-1|TRBJ2-7
TGCGCCAGCAGCCAAGAGGGGGGGGAATCCTACGAGCAGTACTTC
CASSQEGGESYEQYF
>-|once|TRBV28|TRBJ1-2
TGTGCCAGCAGTTTGGGGGCAATTTATGGCTACACCTTC
CASSLGAIYGYTF
>-|-|TRBV5-1|TRBJ2-7
TGCGCCAGCACCGCGGACTACTACGAGCAGTACTTC
CASTADYYEQYF
>-|-|TRBV18|TRBJ1-4
TGTGCCAGCTCACCCCTGGCGGGGCTTAATGAAAAACTGTTTTTT
CASSPLAGLNEKLFF
>TRBD1|-|TRBV4-3|TRBJ1-2
TGCGCCAGCAGCCACGGACAGGGGTCTTCTGGCTACACCTTC
CASSHGQGSSGYTF
>-|once|TRBV6-5|TRBJ1-2
TGTGCCAGCAGTTACGGAACAGCTTCCTATGGCTACACCTTC
CASSYGTASYGYTF
>-|-|TRBV28|TRBJ2-3
TGTGCCAGCAATTGGGGGGCAGATACGCAGTATTTT
CASNWGADTQYF
>-|-|TRBV19|TRBJ2-3
TGTGCCAGTAGTAGGGCTTTAGAGTGGGATACGCAGTATTTT
CASSRALEWDTQYF
>TRBD2|-|TRBV7-3|TRBJ2-2
TGTGCCAGCAGCTTATATAGCGGGGGGGCCGGGGAGCTGTTTTTT
CASSLYSGGAGELFF
>TRBD1|-|TRBV28|TRBJ1-1
TGTGCCAGCACCGACAGGGAAATGAACACTGAAGCTTTCTTT
CASTDREMNTEAFF
>TRBD2|-|TRBV7-3|TRBJ2-1
TGTGCCAGCAGCCTCAGCGGGGGGCCCTACAATGAGCAGTTCTTC
CASSLSGGPYNEQFF
>-|-|TRBV27|TRBJ2-7
TGTGCCAGCAGCCGGGCAGGAGGCTCCTACGAGCAGTACTTC
CASSRAGGSYEQYF
>TRBD1|-|TRBV7-2|TRBJ1-6
TGTGCCAGCAGCCGAATCTACTCTCCCGGGACAGGCGGATCACCCCTCCACTTT
CASSRIYSPGTGGSPLHF
>-|-|TRBV25-1|TRBJ1-2
TGTGCCAGCAGCCCGGGTTACGCGAGTGGCTACACCTTC
CASSPGYASGYTF
>-|-|TRBV7-9|TRBJ2-7
TGTGCCAGCAGCTTAGGGGCGACCTACGAGCAGTACTTC
CASSLGATYEQYF
>-|-|TRBV6-5|TRBJ1-1
TGTGCCAGCAGTTATTTACCTCGGGGTAGAGACACTGAAGCTTTCTTT
CASSYLPRGRDTEAFF
>-|-|TRBV4-3|TRBJ1-2
TGCGCCAGCCGCAGCAGACGGGGAGATGGCTACACCTTC
CASRSRRGDGYTF
>-|-|TRBV7-8|TRBJ1-3
TGTGCCAGCAGCTTGGGGACAAGCGGAAACACCATATATTTT
CASSLGTSGNTIYF
>-|few|TRBV15|TRBJ1-1
TGTGCCACCAGCGCCCTCTATCGGGCTGAAGCTTTCTTT
CATSALYRAEAFF
>-|-|TRBV7-9|TRBJ2-3
TGTGCCAGCAGCTTTGACCCGGAGAATACGCAGTATTTT
CASSFDPENTQYF
>TRBD2|few|TRBV9|TRBJ2-1
TGTGCCAGCAGCTTACTTAGCGGGGGTTTCAATGAGCAGTTCTTC
CASSLLSGGFNEQFF
>-|-|TRBV27|TRBJ2-7
TGTGCCAGCAGTTTATCTGGTTATAGCTCCTACGAGCAGTACTTC
CASSLSGYSSYEQYF
>-|-|TRBV7-9|TRBJ2-3
TGTGCCAGCAGCCCCCCCGAGATCACAGATACGCAGTATTTT
CASSPPEITDTQYF
>-|-|TRBV11-2|TRBJ2-7
TGTGCCAGCAGCCCAGTCCGCACCTACGAGCAGTACTTC
CASSPVRTYEQYF
>-|-|TRBV4-3|TRBJ2-1
TGCGCCAGCAGCCAAGATTACTACTCCTACAATGAGCAGTTCTTC
CASSQDYYSYNEQFF
>TRBD2|-|TRBV29-1|TRBJ2-1
TGCGGGGCGGGGGGGAATGAGCAGTTCTTC
CGAGGNEQFF
>TRBD1|once|TRBV7-2|TRBJ1-2
TGTGCCAGCAGCTTTGGGGGGACAGGGGGCGGGTACGGCTACACCTTC
CASSFGGTGGGYGYTF
>TRBD1|-|TRBV2|TRBJ2-7
TGTGCCAGCAGTGCAGGGGGAGAGCAGTACTTC
CASSAGGEQYF
>-|-|TRBV4-3|TRBJ2-1
TGCGCCAGCAGCCAAGATATAACGGGGGAGCTCTACAATGAGCAGTTCTTC
CASSQDITGELYNEQFF
>-|-|TRBV7-9|TRBJ1-4
TGTGCCAGCAGCTCCCCTGGATGGGGGCCAACTAATGAAAAACTGTTTTTT
CASSSPGWGPTNEKLFF
>TRBD1|-|TRBV13|TRBJ2-7
TGTGCCAGCAGCCTCCGACAGGGGCATTCATCCTACGAGCAGTACTTC
CASSLRQGHSSYEQYF
>TRBD1|-|TRBV6-5|TRBJ1-2
TGTGCCAGCAGACAGACAGGGGACTATGGCTACACCTTC
CASRQTGDYGYTF
>TRBD1|-|TRBV9|TRBJ1-6
TGTGCCAGCAGCGAAGACAGGGAGATTTCACCCCTCCACTTT
CASSEDREISPLHF
>TRBD1|few|TRBV4-2|TRBJ2-5
TGTGCCAGCAGCCAGAGAACAGGGGACCAAGAGACCCAGTACTTC
CASSQRTGDQETQYF
>TRBD1|-|TRBV27|TRBJ2-5
TGTGCCAGCAGTAAGCGACAGGGCGAGACCCAGTACTTC
CASSKRQGETQYF
>-|-|TRBV27|TRBJ1-4
TGTGCCAGCAGTTTATCGGCCAGACTAGAAAAACTGTTTTTT
CASSLSARLEKLFF
>TRBD2|-|TRBV4-3|TRBJ2-5
TGCGCCAGCAGCCAAGCGGGGGGAATAAGAGAGACCCAGTACTTC
CASSQAGGIRETQYF
>-|-|TRBV29-1|TRBJ1-2
TGCAGCGTTGACTCAGCGGATGCGGCCTATGGCTACACCTTC
CSVDSADAAYGYTF
>-|once|TRBV19|TRBJ2-2
TGTGCCACAACCGGGACCGGGGAGCTGTTTTTT
CATTGTGELFF
>-|-|TRBV27|TRBJ2-2
TGTGCCAGCAGCCAGGGAAGGCTCACCGGGGAGCTGTTTTTT
CASSQGRLTGELFF
>-|-|TRBV4-3|TRBJ1-2
TGCGCCAGCAGCCAAGTACTACCATCCAACTATGGCTACACCTTC
CASSQVLPSNYGYTF
>-|-|TRBV6-6|TRBJ2-3
TGTGCCAGCAGTTACTTGGGCTCTAGCACAGATACGCAGTATTTT
CASSYLGSSTDTQYF
>-|-|TRBV6-6|TRBJ1-2
TGTGCCAGCAGTTACCCAGACAGCTATGGCTACACCTTC
CASSYPDSYGYTF
>-|-|TRBV27|TRBJ1-1
TGTGCCAGCAGTTTAGGCAGGAACACTGAAGCTTTCTTT
CASSLGRNTEAFF
>TRBD1|-|TRBV5-4|TRBJ2-3
TGTGCCAGCAGCTTGGAGGGGGCGGATACGCAGTATTTT
CASSLEGADTQYF
>TRBD2|few|TRBV4-2|TRBJ2-3
TGTGCCAGCAGCCAAGGAACGCGGGGGGCCCCCACAGATACGCAGTATTTT
CASSQGTRGAPTDTQYF
>-|few|TRBV7-2|TRBJ1-6
TGTGCCAGCAGCTTGGCAGTTTCACCCCTCCACTTT
CASSLAVSPLHF
>TRBD2|-|TRBV7-9|TRBJ2-5
TGTGCCAGCAGCTCCGGACTAGCGGGGTTGGAGACCCAGTACTTC
CASSSGLAGLETQYF
>-|-|TRBV7-9|TRBJ2-5
TGTGCCAGCAGCTCTTTGACGGGGGTTGAGACCCAGTACTTC
CASSSLTGVETQYF
>-|-|TRBV4-2|TRBJ1-2
TGTGCCAGCAGCCAAGACGAACCAGGGTCACAGGGCGGCTACACCTTC
CASSQDEPGSQGGYTF
>TRBD1|-|TRBV28|TRBJ1-6
TGTGCCAGCAGTACGGGACAGGCATATAATTCACCCCTCCACTTT
CASSTGQAYNSPLHF
>-|once|TRBV6-1|TRBJ1-2
TGTGCCAGCAGCTACAGTGCATATGGCTACACCTTC
CASSYSAYGYTF